Listed below are T cell receptor beta chains from one sample, sequenced in a study of blood T cell repertoires in COVID-19. The table came from immunoSEQ multiplex PCR; TCRdb's copy has only in-frame clones and leaves some out. The sample includes about 220,000 clones, more than 75% of them seen just once. Specimen: peripheral blood. Receptor source: a human donor in a cohort sampled during active COVID-19. Both conserved end residues are part of each CDR3. D genes are given only for firm matches. Clone size appears in some rows only: once, few, many, or a class for an expanded clone.

cdr3_length j_call d_call clone_size v_call cdr3_aa cdr3_nt
15 TRBJ2-7 TRBD2 - TRBV24-1 CATSDRTSDTYEQYF TGTGCCACCAGTGACCGGACTAGCGATACCTACGAGCAGTACTTC
20 TRBJ1-4 TRBD1 - TRBV23-1 CASSHRDREGEAPTNEKLFF TGCGCCAGCAGTCACCGAGACAGGGAAGGAGAGGCCCCAACTAATGAAAAACTGTTTTTT
18 TRBJ2-4 TRBD1 - TRBV12-5 CASGLSTDRGLPKNIQYF TGTGCTAGTGGTTTGTCGACTGACAGGGGGCTCCCCAAAAACATTCAGTACTTC
14 TRBJ2-3 TRBD2 - TRBV7-2 CASSVSGGQDTQYF TGTGCCAGCAGCGTTAGCGGGGGGCAAGATACGCAGTATTTT
13 TRBJ1-1 - - TRBV25-1 CASRPGWNTEAFF TGTGCCAGCAGACCAGGGTGGAACACTGAAGCTTTCTTT
17 TRBJ1-4 - - TRBV24-1 CATSDRLPGHPNEKLFF TGTGCCACCAGTGATAGGTTACCGGGACATCCAAATGAAAAACTGTTTTTT
15 TRBJ2-1 TRBD2 - TRBV15 CATSIGGGAFNEQFF TGTGCCACCAGCATCGGCGGGGGGGCCTTTAATGAGCAGTTCTTC
15 TRBJ2-1 - - TRBV7-8 CASMGERVSYNEQFF TGTGCCAGCATGGGCGAGAGAGTCTCCTACAATGAGCAGTTCTTC
15 TRBJ2-3 TRBD1 - TRBV12-5 CASGLRTGETDTQYF TGTGCTAGTGGTTTACGGACAGGGGAAACAGATACGCAGTATTTT
14 TRBJ1-1 TRBD1 few TRBV4-3 CASSQMTGGTEAFF TGCGCCAGCAGCCAAATGACAGGGGGAACTGAAGCTTTCTTT
15 TRBJ2-1 TRBD2 - TRBV5-1 CASSVTSGSLNEQFF TGCGCCAGCAGCGTGACTAGCGGGAGCTTGAATGAGCAGTTCTTC
15 TRBJ2-7 TRBD1 - TRBV5-4 CASSLEEGAMTEQYF TGTGCCAGCAGCTTGGAAGAGGGGGCTATGACCGAGCAGTACTTC
15 TRBJ1-1 - many TRBV9 CASSVSQGQDTEAFF TGTGCCAGCAGCGTAAGCCAGGGACAAGACACTGAAGCTTTCTTT
13 TRBJ2-7 TRBD2 - TRBV19 CASSIRLAGEQYF TGTGCCAGTAGTATCCGGCTAGCGGGAGAGCAGTACTTC
13 TRBJ1-5 - - TRBV7-8 CASSLDRNGPQHF TGTGCCAGCAGCTTAGACAGAAACGGGCCCCAGCATTTT
11 TRBJ1-2 - many TRBV28 CASSFLYGYTF TGTGCCAGCAGTTTTCTCTATGGCTACACCTTC
14 TRBJ2-5 TRBD2 - TRBV20-1 CSASLLAGGETQYF TGCAGTGCTAGTTTACTAGCGGGGGGAGAGACCCAGTACTTC
15 TRBJ2-7 - - TRBV7-2 CASSPMGEGSYEQYF TGTGCCAGCAGCCCCATGGGAGAAGGGAGCTACGAGCAGTACTTC
17 TRBJ2-6 TRBD1 - TRBV19 CASSTGQGAGGANVLTF TGTGCCAGTAGTACAGGACAGGGGGCAGGCGGGGCCAACGTCCTGACTTTC
13 TRBJ2-1 TRBD2 - TRBV5-6 CASSLAGGPGQFF TGTGCCAGCAGTCTAGCGGGAGGACCGGGGCAGTTCTTC
11 TRBJ1-5 - - TRBV10-1 CASSTGQPQHF TGCGCCAGCAGTACTGGTCAGCCCCAGCATTTT
17 TRBJ2-5 - - TRBV7-6 CASSLASRRQHQETQYF TGTGCCAGCAGCTTAGCGTCCCGTCGACAACACCAAGAGACCCAGTACTTC
13 TRBJ1-3 - - TRBV25-1 CASSRAAGNTIYF TGTGCCAGTTCGAGGGCGGCTGGAAACACCATATATTTT
16 TRBJ2-7 TRBD1 - TRBV5-6 CASRSSPGQGSYEQYF TGTGCCAGCAGATCTTCCCCGGGACAGGGGTCCTACGAGCAGTACTTC
17 TRBJ2-3 TRBD1 - TRBV19 CASSRGLSGTGVDTQYF TGTGCCAGTAGTAGGGGGCTCTCCGGGACAGGGGTCGATACGCAGTATTTT
16 TRBJ1-5 TRBD1 - TRBV7-2 CASSSPGQGEDQPQHF TGTGCCAGCAGCTCTCCGGGACAGGGGGAAGATCAGCCCCAGCATTTT